The source of this TCR beta chain is a study of T cell responses to AZD1222 COVID-19 vaccine. Whole-study findings and limits: Spike was spanned by vaccine-associated CD4 TCRs, with dominance at 160-218 and 743-854. At study baseline, merely several AZD1222 recipients were seropositive.

Profiling relied on immunoSEQ multiplex PCR, and the TCRdb table lists in-frame clones only, not all of them. Here the sample spans fewer than 200,000 clones, around nine tenths being singletons. Notes on this clone: The antigen remains unidentified.

Germline values: CDR1 MNHEY, CDR2 SVGAGI. Trimming stripped 10 bases from V and 4 bases from J, with 22 bases between. The CDR3 contains 15 residues. The sample was peripheral blood, taken 28 days after the second AZD1222 dose. The chain combines TRBV6-5 with TRBJ1-2; the D is unclear. The sequence derives from an adult who received the AZD1222 COVID-19 vaccine. This CDR3 is CATLTGRGDLYGYTF. CDR3 nucleotides: TGTGCCACCCTTACCGGGCGCGGAGACCTCTATGGCTACACCTTC.